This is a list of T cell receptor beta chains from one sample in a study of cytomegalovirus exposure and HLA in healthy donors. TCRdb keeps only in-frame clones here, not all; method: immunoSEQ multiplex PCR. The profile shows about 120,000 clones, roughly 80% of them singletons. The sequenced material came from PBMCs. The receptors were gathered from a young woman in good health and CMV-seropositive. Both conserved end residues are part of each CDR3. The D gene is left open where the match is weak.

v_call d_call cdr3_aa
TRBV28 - CASRGQWNSGNTIYF
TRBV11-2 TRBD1 CASSAEDRGETQYF
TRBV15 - CATSRDTGETQYF
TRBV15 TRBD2 CATSRDVVRGGLGEQFF
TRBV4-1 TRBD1 CASSQGRQGATEAFF
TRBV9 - CASSLQGDWGTEAFF
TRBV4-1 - CASSQAPGGANYGYTF
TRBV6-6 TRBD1 CASSSGTGRNSPLHF
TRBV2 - CASTRNSKGQGQYF
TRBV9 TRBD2 CASSVGVAGASNEQFF
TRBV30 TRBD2 CAWTAGGPDTQYF
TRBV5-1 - CASSRVLNTEAFF
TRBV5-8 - CASSGPFSTPGAGELFF
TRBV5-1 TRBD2 CASSLGTSSGTDTQYF
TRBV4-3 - CASSQAHPSFTQYF
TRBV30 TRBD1 CAWSRGQGAAGANVLTF
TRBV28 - CASTTGGWNSPLHF
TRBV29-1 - CSVGFRGNTGELFF
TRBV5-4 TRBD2 CASSFPSGGPTDTQYF
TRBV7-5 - CVRSLVSRTSGELWATGELFF
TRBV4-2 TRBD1 CASSQGRTGFGANVLTF
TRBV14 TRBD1 CASSQNRGQTQYF
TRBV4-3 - CASSLTGSYEQYF
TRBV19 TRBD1 CASSAPGQLGEKLFF
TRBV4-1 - CASSQEWAGGNQPQHF
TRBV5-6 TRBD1 CASSLGPKDRGDYGYTF